Below, one T cell receptor (beta chain) is given with its context. Its target is unknown. The data stem from a study of cytomegalovirus exposure and HLA in healthy donors. Study-level results: Later analysis associated a missense DCLRE1C variant with TCR beta V- and J-gene trimming.

It was with 60 Vbeta and 13 Jbeta primers that the PCR ran. Clones were sequenced by immunoSEQ multiplex PCR, and TCRdb holds only the in-frame ones, with some missing. Here the sample spans fewer than 120,000 clones, around four fifths being singletons. V was clipped by 1 base and J by 3 bases; unmatched bases: 5. Germline CDR1 is MGHDK and CDR2 is SYGVNS. This CDR3 comprises 16 residues. This receptor was obtained from a man aged 25-40 years in good health and CMV-seropositive. V is TRBV25-1 and J is TRBJ2-3, with TRBD2 matching over 9 bases. The specimen was PBMCs. In DNA form, the CDR3 reads TGTGCCAGCAGTGAATGGGCGGGGGGGCCTACAGATACGCAGTATTTT. Translation: CASSEWAGGPTDTQYF. Full variable domain (rest looked up from reference TRBV25-1 and TRBJ2-3): EADIYQTPRYLVIGTGKKITLECSQTMGHDKMYWYQQDPGMELHLIHYSYGVNSTEKGDLSSESTVSRIRTEHFPLTLESARPSHTSQYLCASSEWAGGPTDTQYFGPGTRLTVL.